The 16 T cell receptor beta chains reported below all come from one sample, sequenced in a study of blood T cell repertoires in COVID-19. Clones were sequenced by immunoSEQ multiplex PCR, and TCRdb holds only the in-frame ones, with some missing. The sample holds some 150,000 clones, more than 75% seen once. The sequencing input was peripheral blood. The receptors shown here come from a man aged 45 to 65 with active COVID-19.

The V gene is TRBV10-2, the J gene TRBJ2-7, with 8 bases that match TRBD2. With 10 bases clipped from V and 3 bases from J, the junction kept 8 bases outside the gene matches. The CDR3 covers 13 residues. Germline CDR1 is WSHSY and CDR2 is SAAADI. The CDR3 here is CATMPTSDYEQYF. The CDR3 DNA is TGCGCCACGATGCCGACTAGCGACTACGAGCAGTACTTC.

This chain's CDR3 is CASSVWGSGELFF. CDR3 coding DNA: TGTGCCAGCAGCGTATGGGGCTCCGGGGAGCTGTTTTTT. This chain connects TRBV9 to TRBJ2-2; TRBD1 might be the D (5 bases). Trimming shortened V by 1 base and J by 6 bases, and 7 bases separated the two germline ends. In germline, CDR1 is SGDLS, CDR2 YYNGEE. The CDR3 is 13 residues long.

The chain's CDR3 is CAWSGGQGIADTQYF. DNA for the CDR3: TGTGCCTGGAGTGGTGGTCAGGGGATTGCAGATACGCAGTATTTT. The rearrangement links TRBV30 to TRBJ2-3; D might be TRBD1 (6 bases). This CDR3 spans 15 amino acids. V was pared by 1 base and J by 4 bases, with 15 bases between. Germline V gene sequence: CDR1 GTSNPN, CDR2 SVGIG (reference sequence).

The CDR3 region is CASRLDWNTGELFF. The CDR3 DNA follows: TGTGCCAGCAGATTGGACTGGAACACCGGGGAGCTGTTTTTT. The V and J genes are TRBV6-5 and TRBJ2-2, with D maybe TRBD2 (5 bases). CDR3 length: 14 amino acids. Trimming removed 6 bases from V and 1 base from J, with 9 bases in between. Germline CDR1 is MNHEY and CDR2 is SVGAGI.

This chain joins TRBV7-9 and TRBJ2-5, with no clear D. The germline V gene encodes CDR1 SEHNR and CDR2 FQNEAQ (reference sequence). V lost 1 base, J lost 1 base, and 10 bases lay in between. CDR3 size: 15 residues. CDR3 sequence reads: CASSLVRDIQETQYF. CDR3 nucleotides: TGTGCCAGCAGCTTAGTACGTGACATCCAAGAGACCCAGTACTTC.

V usage is TRBV7-9 and J usage is TRBJ2-3; D is perhaps TRBD2 (6 bases). V lost 0 bases to trimming and J lost 1 base, with 8 bases between them. Germline assignment: CDR1 SEHNR and CDR2 FQNEAQ (reference sequence). The CDR3 loop spans 15 amino acids. CDR3 nucleotides: TGTGCCAGCAGCTTAGCGGACTATGGCACAGATACGCAGTATTTT. This translates into CASSLADYGTDTQYF.

V usage is TRBV7-2 and J usage is TRBJ1-2; 8 bases are shared with TRBD1. This CDR3 comprises 13 residues. From germline, CDR1 is SGHTA and CDR2 FQGNSA. V lost 5 bases to trimming and J lost 7 bases; unmatched junction nucleotides: 6. This CDR3 reads CASSQTGGSGYTF. In DNA, the CDR3 is TGTGCCAGCAGCCAAACAGGGGGGAGTGGCTACACCTTC.

The chain has TRBV6-5 and TRBJ1-2; the D is unclear. The CDR3 is made up of 12 amino acids. Trimming left V 8 bases short and J 8 bases short, with 15 bases between. Germline assignment: CDR1 MNHEY and CDR2 SVGAGI. CDR3 residues: CASGDGVGGYTF. In DNA, the CDR3 is TGTGCCAGCGGCGACGGAGTAGGAGGCTACACCTTC.

The V and J genes are TRBV5-1 and TRBJ1-1, with TRBD1 as a possible D gene (5 bases). The CDR3 is 14 residues long. The germline V gene has CDR1 SGHRS and CDR2 YFSETQ. V lost 4 bases to trimming and J lost 4 bases, with 14 bases between them. CDR3 bases: TGCGCCAGCAGCGGCACAGGATTCGGCACTGAAGCTTTCTTT. Protein product: CASSGTGFGTEAFF.

The J gene is TRBJ1-2, the V gene TRBV30; 10 nucleotides agree with TRBD1. From germline, CDR1 is GTSNPN and CDR2 SVGIG (reference sequence). Trimming removed 5 bases from V and 3 bases from J; junction bases left unmatched: 12. The CDR3 extends over 16 amino acids. The DNA for the CDR3 is TGTGCCTGGCGATCCGGGACAGGGGTTCTAGACTATGGCTACACCTTC. Translating it yields CAWRSGTGVLDYGYTF.

The chain links TRBV6-6 to TRBJ2-2; D is perhaps TRBD2 (5 bases). This CDR3 is 15 amino acids long. Trimming shortened V by 2 bases and J by 7 bases, and 14 bases separated the two germline ends. Germline assignment: CDR1 MNHNY and CDR2 SVGAGI (reference sequence). CDR3 DNA sequence: TGTGCCAGCAGTTACACTCTGTCTGGGAGCGGGGAGCTGTTTTTT. Amino acids: CASSYTLSGSGELFF.

The chain carries TRBV20-1 and TRBJ2-2; possibly TRBD2 for D (7 bases). The germline V gene has CDR1 DFQATT and CDR2 SNEGSKA (reference sequence). V lost 5 bases, J lost 0 bases, and 13 bases lay in between. The CDR3 contains 15 residues. Written as DNA, the CDR3 is TGCAGTGCTGGTGAGGGGGGGCCGAACACCGGGGAGCTGTTTTTT. Its translation: CSAGEGGPNTGELFF.

The chain has TRBV5-3 and TRBJ2-7; 10 bases line up with TRBD1. TRBV5-3 falls under the ORF class, with uncertain function. The J segment lost 2 bases and the V segment lost 2 bases, leaving 10 bases of the junction unmatched. CDR3 length: 17 amino acids. CDR3 sequence reads: CARSFHGRTGGPYEQYF. The CDR3 bases are TGTGCCAGAAGCTTCCATGGGCGGACAGGGGGTCCCTACGAGCAGTACTTC.

This chain joins TRBV9 and TRBJ1-3; D call uncertain. CDR3 length equals 15 residues. V lost 0 bases and J 0 bases, leaving 7 bases between the germline ends. Germline CDR1 reads SGDLS; CDR2 reads YYNGEE. CDR3 sequence: CASSVGASSGNTIYF. DNA of the CDR3: TGTGCCAGCAGCGTAGGGGCCAGCTCTGGAAACACCATATATTTT.

The gene calls are TRBV6-5 and TRBJ1-5, with D possibly TRBD1 on 5 matching bases. The CDR3 runs to 13 residues. Between the trimmed V and J ends, which lost 0 bases and 7 bases, there was a span of 7 bases. The germline V gene has CDR1 MNHEY and CDR2 SVGAGI. The CDR3 loop is CASSYSGRQPQHF. The CDR3, as DNA: TGTGCCAGCAGTTACTCGGGGCGGCAGCCCCAGCATTTT.

The chain carries TRBV4-2 and TRBJ2-6; 8 nucleotides agree with TRBD2. The V gene's germline CDR1 is LGHNA and CDR2 YNFKEQ. This CDR3 has 18 residues. After removal of 1 base from V and 2 bases from J, the junction contained 7 bases not matched to a gene. The CDR3 nucleotides are TGTGCCAGCAGCCAAGGCGGGACGGGAGGGACTGGGGCCAACGTCCTGACTTTC. The encoded protein is CASSQGGTGGTGANVLTF.